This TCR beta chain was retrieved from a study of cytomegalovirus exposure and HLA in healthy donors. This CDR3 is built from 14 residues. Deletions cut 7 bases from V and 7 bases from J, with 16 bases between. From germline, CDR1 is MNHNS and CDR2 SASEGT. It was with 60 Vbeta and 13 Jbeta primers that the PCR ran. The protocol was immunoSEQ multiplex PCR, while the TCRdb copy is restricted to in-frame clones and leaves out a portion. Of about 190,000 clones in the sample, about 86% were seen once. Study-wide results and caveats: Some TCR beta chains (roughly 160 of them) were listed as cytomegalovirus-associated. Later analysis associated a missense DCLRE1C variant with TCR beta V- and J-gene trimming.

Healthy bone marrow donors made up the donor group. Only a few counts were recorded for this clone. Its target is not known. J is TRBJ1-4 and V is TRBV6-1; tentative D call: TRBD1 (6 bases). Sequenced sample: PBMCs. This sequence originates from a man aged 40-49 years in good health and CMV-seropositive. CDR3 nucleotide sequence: TGTGCCAGCAAAAGGGGGGGGGCTACTGAAAAACTGTTTTTT. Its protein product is CASKRGGATEKLFF.